Shown below are 27 T cell receptor beta chains from a single sample sequenced in a study of cytomegalovirus exposure and HLA in healthy donors. With 60 Vbeta and 13 Jbeta primers, the PCR was carried out. TCRdb's table, derived via immunoSEQ multiplex PCR, lists solely in-frame clones and lacks some. Of 70,000 to 100,000 clones in the sample, roughly 67% are singletons; the top ten hold about a fifth. The specimen was PBMCs. The receptor set was obtained from a woman between 45 and 60 years old in good health and CMV-seropositive.

The gene calls are TRBV2 and TRBJ2-6; D is perhaps TRBD2 (5 bases). This CDR3 has 12 residues. The germline V gene has CDR1 SNHLY and CDR2 FYNNEI. V was shortened by 9 bases and J by 4 bases, with 7 bases between the two germline ends. The CDR3 DNA follows: TGTGCCAGTGGACTCGGGGCCAACGTCCTGACTTTC. Its translation: CASGLGANVLTF.

CDR3 protein: CASSPPGTLGDEQFF. The CDR3 bases are TGTGCCAGCAGCCCCCCCGGGACTCTCGGCGATGAGCAGTTCTTC. J is TRBJ2-1 and V is TRBV7-9; D is perhaps TRBD2 (6 bases). V was trimmed by 5 bases and J by 8 bases, leaving 19 bases between them. The CDR3 contains 15 residues. Germline CDR1 SEHNR, CDR2 FQNEAQ (reference sequence).

This rearrangement joins TRBV6-6 to TRBJ2-3; 8 nucleotides align to TRBD1. The V gene end was trimmed by 6 bases and the J gene end by 4 bases; junction bases not matched to a gene: 3. The CDR3 extends over 13 amino acids. CDR1 is MNHNY and CDR2 is SVGAGI in the germline V gene (reference sequence). The CDR3 protein is CASSQGAPDTQYF. CDR3 DNA sequence: TGTGCCAGCAGCCAGGGGGCACCAGATACGCAGTATTTT.

This clone was seen a few times. V is TRBV6-1 and J is TRBJ2-7, with D unclear. The CDR3 consists of 12 residues. V lost 6 bases and J 6 bases, leaving 12 bases between the germline ends. Germline CDR1 is MNHNS and CDR2 is SASEGT. The CDR3 sequence is CASSISSLEQYF. In DNA, the CDR3 is TGTGCCAGCAGCATCTCTAGTCTCGAGCAGTACTTC.

This chain joins TRBV4-2 and TRBJ1-2; possibly TRBD1 for D (6 bases). Germline loops: CDR1 LGHNA, CDR2 YNFKEQ. V dropped 5 bases and J dropped 7 bases, with 14 bases sitting between them. The CDR3 has 13 amino acids. CDR3 nucleotides: TGTGCCAGCAGCTTACCGAACAGGGCTGGCTACACCTTC. Translating it yields CASSLPNRAGYTF.

This clone was found a few times. The V gene is TRBV7-9, the J gene TRBJ2-5; TRBD2 matches 8 bases. The CDR3 covers 14 residues. The V segment lost 2 bases and the J segment 5 bases; nucleotides outside the gene matches: 4. Germline CDR1 and CDR2: SEHNR and FQNEAQ (reference sequence). CDR3 loop: CASSLPRGGETQYF. For the CDR3, the DNA is TGTGCCAGCAGCTTACCTCGGGGGGGGGAGACCCAGTACTTC.

The CDR3 protein is CASSQMLRGTTEAFF. CDR3 DNA: TGCGCCAGCAGCCAAATGCTCCGGGGGACCACTGAAGCTTTCTTT. The chain links TRBV4-1 to TRBJ1-1, with D maybe TRBD1 (5 bases). Looked up from germline, CDR1 is MGHRA and CDR2 is YSYEKL. V lost 2 bases to trimming and J lost 4 bases, with 14 bases between them. This CDR3 has 15 residues.

J is TRBJ2-7 and V is TRBV10-3; D is possibly TRBD2 (7 bases). This CDR3 is 14 amino acids long. Trimming cost V 3 bases and J 5 bases, with 14 bases left between them. Germline V gene sequence: CDR1 ENHRY, CDR2 SYGVKD. CDR3 sequence: CAISEGGGGHEQYF. CDR3 in DNA: TGTGCCATCAGTGAAGGAGGGGGAGGGCACGAGCAGTACTTC.

The chain links TRBV6-6 to TRBJ1-2; D gene uncertain. The CDR3 has 13 amino acids. The ends were cut back, 5 bases at V and 2 bases at J, with 9 bases in the middle. CDR1 is MNHNY and CDR2 is SVGAGI in the germline V gene (reference sequence). The CDR3 coding sequence is TGTGCCAGCAGTGGGCAGAACAACTATGGCTACACCTTC. This translates into CASSGQNNYGYTF.

V gene TRBV27 combines with J gene TRBJ2-5; no clear D gene. Deletions cut 4 bases from V and 5 bases from J, with 11 bases between. Germline V gene data show CDR1 as MNHEY and CDR2 as SMNVEV (reference sequence). This CDR3 has 13 residues. Here the CDR3 DNA reads TGTGCCAGCAGTTCGCGAGTGAGGGAGACCCAGTACTTC. Its translation: CASSSRVRETQYF.

The chain couples TRBV5-1 to TRBJ2-7, with D perhaps TRBD1 (7 bases). Germline V lookup: CDR1 SGHRS, CDR2 YFSETQ. The CDR3 is 14 residues long. V was clipped by 0 bases and J by 4 bases, with 11 bases between them. The CDR3 sequence: CASSLDPGGYEQYF. The CDR3 DNA reads as TGCGCCAGCAGCTTGGATCCAGGGGGGTACGAGCAGTACTTC. The full variable domain, with the rest looked up from reference TRBV5-1 and TRBJ2-7, is KAGVTQTPRYLIKTRGQQVTLSCSPISGHRSVSWYQQTPGQGLQFLFEYFSETQRNKGNFPGRFSGRQFSNSRSEMNVSTLELGDSALYLCASSLDPGGYEQYFGPGTRLTVT.

The chain links TRBV19 to TRBJ2-2, with 14 bases identical to TRBD2. The V gene end was trimmed by 7 bases and the J gene end by 4 bases; junction bases not matched to a gene: 5. The CDR3 has 16 amino acids. CDR1 and CDR2 (germline): LNHDA, SQIVND (reference sequence). For the CDR3, the DNA is TGTGCCAGTACCCCGACTAGCGGGGGGGCCACCGGGGAGCTGTTTTTT. Translated, it gives CASTPTSGGATGELFF.

This sequence joins TRBV6-5 and TRBJ1-1; D is possibly TRBD1 (6 bases). In germline, CDR1 is MNHEY, CDR2 SVGAGI. The V end lost 6 bases, the J end lost 1 base, and 12 bases lay between the germline ends. This CDR3 region has 14 residues. DNA for the CDR3: TGTGCCAGCAGCTACCGGGGGGCGAACACTGAAGCTTTCTTT. The encoded protein is CASSYRGANTEAFF.

The V and J genes are TRBV27 and TRBJ1-6; 11 bases fit TRBD1. The CDR3 spans 15 residues. The V segment lost 2 bases and the J segment 10 bases; nucleotides outside the gene matches: 4. Germline-derived CDR1 and CDR2 are MNHEY and SMNVEV (reference sequence). This CDR3 is CASSLRTGGDSPLHF. CDR3 in DNA: TGTGCCAGCAGTTTAAGGACAGGGGGCGACTCACCCCTCCACTTT.

This clone turned up a few times. The chain carries TRBV5-4 and TRBJ1-5; TRBD1 is a possible D gene (6 bases). Germline CDR1 is SGHNT and CDR2 is YYREEE (reference sequence). Between the trimmed V and J ends, which lost 1 base and 9 bases, there was a span of 14 bases. CDR3 length equals 14 residues. In DNA, the CDR3 is TGTGCCAGCAGCTTGTGGCAGGGGCCCGGGCCCCAGCATTTT. Encoded protein: CASSLWQGPGPQHF.

CDR3 bases: TGTGCCAGCAGACCGGGGGGGGCAGATACGCAGTATTTT. The encoded protein is CASRPGGADTQYF. The gene calls are TRBV7-2 and TRBJ2-3, with 8 bases that match TRBD2. Germline V lookup: CDR1 SGHTA, CDR2 FQGNSA. The ends lost 6 bases at V and 4 bases at J; junction bases unmatched: 3. The CDR3 length is 13 residues.

The chain is built from TRBV5-5 and TRBJ1-3; D possibly corresponds to TRBD1 (6 bases). Germline V CDR1 and CDR2: SGHKS, YYEKEE (reference sequence). V was cut by 4 bases and J by 0 bases, with 11 bases left in between. This CDR3 region has 15 residues. This CDR3 reads CASSLGQNSGNTIYF. CDR3 nucleotide sequence: TGTGCCAGCAGCCTCGGACAGAACTCTGGAAACACCATATATTTT.

This clone was observed a single time. V gene TRBV29-1 combines with J gene TRBJ2-5, with 7 nucleotides matching TRBD1. V lost 4 bases and J lost 4; bases outside the gene matches: 12. This CDR3 has 15 amino acids. The germline V gene has CDR1 SQVTM and CDR2 ANQGSEA. CDR3 loop: CSVGGTGPGGETQYF. The CDR3 nucleotides read TGCAGCGTTGGAGGGACGGGCCCAGGGGGAGAGACCCAGTACTTC.

The rearrangement uses TRBV9 and TRBJ1-3; TRBD1 aligns across 7 bases. The CDR3 sequence is 15 residues long. Germline CDR1 reads SGDLS; CDR2 reads YYNGEE. The ends lost 4 bases at V and 4 bases at J; junction bases unmatched: 8. The CDR3 is CASSTQTGIGNTIYF. The CDR3 DNA sequence: TGTGCCAGCAGCACCCAGACAGGGATCGGAAACACCATATATTTT.

In its sample, this clone was seen once. The chain is built from TRBV4-3 and TRBJ2-5, with 8 positions matching TRBD1. CDR3 length: 15 residues. V was clipped by 0 bases and J by 4 bases; unmatched bases: 4. Germline lookup yields CDR1 LGHNA and CDR2 YSLEER. The CDR3 region has the DNA TGCGCCAGCAGCCAAGATTGGGGACAGGCAGAGACCCAGTACTTC. This gives the protein CASSQDWGQAETQYF.

The chain recombines TRBV19 with TRBJ2-7; D possibly corresponds to TRBD2 (5 bases). CDR3 size: 13 residues. The V gene's germline CDR1 is LNHDA and CDR2 SQIVND (reference sequence). Trimming shortened V by 5 bases and J by 7 bases, and 15 bases separated the two germline ends. CDR3 in amino acids: CASSWETNLEQYF. CDR3 bases: TGTGCCAGTAGTTGGGAGACGAATTTGGAGCAGTACTTC.

This clone was counted between two and nine times. V is TRBV4-1 and J is TRBJ2-7; TRBD1 aligns across 7 bases. The V gene's germline CDR1 is MGHRA and CDR2 YSYEKL. V shed 3 bases, J shed 1 base, and the junction held 6 bases outside the gene matches. This CDR3 contains 15 residues. CDR3 coding DNA: TGCGCCAGCAGCCAGCAGGGGGAAGGGTCCTACGAGCAGTACTTC. Protein sequence: CASSQQGEGSYEQYF.

This clone occurred many times. The gene calls are TRBV19 and TRBJ2-7, with D uncertain. CDR1 and CDR2 (germline): LNHDA, SQIVND (reference sequence). The CDR3 covers 12 residues. Trimming cost V 2 bases and J 3 bases, with 5 bases left between them. The CDR3 DNA reads TGTGCCAGTAGTATACAGGTCTACGAGCAGTACTTC. It translates to CASSIQVYEQYF.

This clone was seen more than once but under ten times. The DNA of the CDR3 is TGTGCCAGCAGTGAAGCGAGGCACTATGGCTACACCTTC. Protein sequence: CASSEARHYGYTF. The chain has TRBV6-1 and TRBJ1-2; D call uncertain. The CDR3 is 13 amino acids. Germline CDR1 is MNHNS and CDR2 is SASEGT. V dropped 0 bases and J dropped 3 bases, with 5 bases sitting between them.

The chain uses TRBV19 and TRBJ1-5; 7 bases map to TRBD1. Germline CDR1 and CDR2: LNHDA and SQIVND (reference sequence). Trimming at V came to 5 bases and at J to 3 bases, leaving 4 bases not matched to a gene. The CDR3 is 14 amino acids. The CDR3 protein is CASSGGTVNQPQHF. DNA for the CDR3: TGTGCCAGTAGTGGAGGGACAGTCAATCAGCCCCAGCATTTT.

The rearrangement uses TRBV5-6 and TRBJ2-2, with TRBD1 matching over 7 bases. Trimming removed 5 bases from V and 2 bases from J; junction bases left unmatched: 12. The CDR3 length is 17 residues. CDR1 and CDR2 (germline): SGHDT, YYEEEE. CDR3 sequence reads: CASRQGVGTVNTGELFF. As DNA, the CDR3 is TGTGCCAGCAGACAGGGCGTAGGGACAGTAAACACCGGGGAGCTGTTTTTT.

The V and J genes are TRBV29-1 and TRBJ2-1, with 7 bases aligning to TRBD2. The CDR3 sequence is 15 residues long. V was pared by 0 bases and J by 1 base, with 3 bases of the junction left unmatched. Germline V gene lookup returns CDR1 SQVTM and CDR2 ANQGSEA. The chain's CDR3 is CSVEDVGGSYNEQFF. The CDR3, as DNA: TGCAGCGTTGAAGATGTGGGGGGGTCCTACAATGAGCAGTTCTTC.